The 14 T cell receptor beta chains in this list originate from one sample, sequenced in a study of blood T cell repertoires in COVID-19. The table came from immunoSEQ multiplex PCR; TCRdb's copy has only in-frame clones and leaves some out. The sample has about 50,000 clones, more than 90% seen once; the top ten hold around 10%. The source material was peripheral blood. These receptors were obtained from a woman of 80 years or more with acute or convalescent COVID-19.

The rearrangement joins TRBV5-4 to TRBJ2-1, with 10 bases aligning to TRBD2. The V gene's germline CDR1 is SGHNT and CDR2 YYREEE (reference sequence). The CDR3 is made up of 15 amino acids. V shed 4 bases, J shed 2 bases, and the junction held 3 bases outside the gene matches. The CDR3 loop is CASSQLAGTYNEQFF. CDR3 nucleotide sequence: TGTGCCAGCAGCCAACTAGCGGGGACCTACAATGAGCAGTTCTTC.

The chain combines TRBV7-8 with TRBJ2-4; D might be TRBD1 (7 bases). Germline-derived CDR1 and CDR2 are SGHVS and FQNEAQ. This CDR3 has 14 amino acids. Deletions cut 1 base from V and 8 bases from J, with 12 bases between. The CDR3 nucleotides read TGTGCCAGCAGCTTAGGGGGCAGGGGGGACATTCAGTACTTC. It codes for CASSLGGRGDIQYF.

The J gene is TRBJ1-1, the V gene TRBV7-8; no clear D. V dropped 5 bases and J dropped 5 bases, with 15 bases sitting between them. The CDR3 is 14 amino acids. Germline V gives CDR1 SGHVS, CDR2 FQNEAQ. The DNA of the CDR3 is TGTGCCAGCAGCCTCGAGGGAAGCCGGACTGAAGCTTTCTTT. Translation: CASSLEGSRTEAFF.

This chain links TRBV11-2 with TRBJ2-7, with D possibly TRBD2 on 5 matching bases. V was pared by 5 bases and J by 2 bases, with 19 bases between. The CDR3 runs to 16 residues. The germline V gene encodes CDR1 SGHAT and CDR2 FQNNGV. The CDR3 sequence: CASSPKVRGPTYEQYF. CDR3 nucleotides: TGTGCCAGCAGCCCGAAGGTCCGGGGTCCAACCTACGAGCAGTACTTC.

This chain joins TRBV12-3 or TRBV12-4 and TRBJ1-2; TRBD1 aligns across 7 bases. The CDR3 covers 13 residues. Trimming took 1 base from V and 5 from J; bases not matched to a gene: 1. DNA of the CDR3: TGTGCCAGCAGTTTAGGCAGGGGGTATGGCTACACCTTC. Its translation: CASSLGRGYGYTF.

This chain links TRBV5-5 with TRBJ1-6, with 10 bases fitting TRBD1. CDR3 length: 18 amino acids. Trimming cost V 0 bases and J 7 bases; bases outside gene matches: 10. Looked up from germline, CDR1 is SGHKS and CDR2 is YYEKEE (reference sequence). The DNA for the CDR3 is TGTGCCAGCAGCTTGGCCTACCCGGGACAGGGGAGGAATTCACCCCTCCACTTT. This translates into CASSLAYPGQGRNSPLHF.

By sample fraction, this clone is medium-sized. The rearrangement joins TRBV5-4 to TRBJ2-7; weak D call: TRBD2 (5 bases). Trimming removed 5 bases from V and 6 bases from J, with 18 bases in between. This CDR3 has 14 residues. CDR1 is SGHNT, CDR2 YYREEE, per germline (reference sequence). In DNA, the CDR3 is TGTGCCAGCAGTTCTGGGAGTTCTCCACTCGAGCAGTACTTC. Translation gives CASSSGSSPLEQYF.

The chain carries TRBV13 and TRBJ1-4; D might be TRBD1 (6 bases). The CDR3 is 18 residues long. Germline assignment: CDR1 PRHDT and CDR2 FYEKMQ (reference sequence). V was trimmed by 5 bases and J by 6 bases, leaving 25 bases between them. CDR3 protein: CASSPSVRGGRKDEKLFF. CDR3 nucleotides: TGTGCCAGCAGCCCCTCGGTCCGCGGGGGCCGGAAAGATGAAAAACTGTTTTTT.

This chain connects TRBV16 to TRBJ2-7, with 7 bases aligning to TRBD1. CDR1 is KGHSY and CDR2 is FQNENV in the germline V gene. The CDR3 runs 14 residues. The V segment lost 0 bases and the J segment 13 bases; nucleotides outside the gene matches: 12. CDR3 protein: CASSQSFLSDRSYF. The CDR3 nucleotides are TGTGCCAGCAGCCAATCGTTTCTCTCGGACAGGTCTTACTTC.

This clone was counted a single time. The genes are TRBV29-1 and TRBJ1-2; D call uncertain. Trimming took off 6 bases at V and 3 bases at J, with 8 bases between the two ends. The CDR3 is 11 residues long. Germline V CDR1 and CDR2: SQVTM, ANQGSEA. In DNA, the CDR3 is TGCAGCGTCTCCGGGGACTATGGCTACACCTTC. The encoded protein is CSVSGDYGYTF.

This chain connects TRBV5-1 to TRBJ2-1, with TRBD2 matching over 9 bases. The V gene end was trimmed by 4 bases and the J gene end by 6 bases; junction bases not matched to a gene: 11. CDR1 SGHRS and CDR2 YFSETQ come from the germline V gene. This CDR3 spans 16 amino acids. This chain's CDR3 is CASSPMGLAPSNEQFF. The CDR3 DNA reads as TGCGCCAGCAGCCCGATGGGACTAGCTCCTAGCAATGAGCAGTTCTTC.

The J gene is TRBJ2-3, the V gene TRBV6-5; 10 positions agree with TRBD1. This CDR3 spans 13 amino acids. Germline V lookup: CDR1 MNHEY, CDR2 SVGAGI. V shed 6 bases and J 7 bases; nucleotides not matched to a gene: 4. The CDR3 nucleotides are TGTGCCAGCAGGGGACAGGGGACGAATACGCAGTATTTT. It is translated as CASRGQGTNTQYF.

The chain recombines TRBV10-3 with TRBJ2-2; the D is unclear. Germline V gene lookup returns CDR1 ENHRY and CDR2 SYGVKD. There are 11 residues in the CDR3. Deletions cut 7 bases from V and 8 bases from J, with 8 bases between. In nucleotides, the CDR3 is TGTGCCATCAAAGCCGCAGGGGAGCTGTTTTTT. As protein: CAIKAAGELFF.

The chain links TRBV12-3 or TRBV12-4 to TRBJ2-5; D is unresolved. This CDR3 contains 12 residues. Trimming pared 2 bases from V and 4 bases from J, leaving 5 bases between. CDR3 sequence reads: CASSLSIETQYF. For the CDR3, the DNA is TGTGCCAGCAGTTTATCAATAGAGACCCAGTACTTC.